The sequence of this T cell receptor beta chain was determined in a study of spatial heterogeneity in lung cancer. This clonotype has more than one count but fewer than ten. Antigen specificity is unknown. The time point is: sample taken at primary tumor resection. Germline V gives CDR1 MGHRA, CDR2 YSYEKL. Trimming cost V 3 bases and J 10 bases, with 10 bases left between them. The CDR3 has 12 residues. Single TCR cDNA molecules each had their own unique molecular identifier. MiXCR was run by TCRdb on the 5' RACE reads, yielding one entry per CDR3 protein. The sample consists of around 100,000 distinct CDR3 sequences, 4.4% of them appearing once. Study findings and constraints: Mutation tallies in tumors tracked expanded intratumoral alpha and beta TCR counts.

This clonotype was sampled from a male donor with early-stage non-small cell lung cancer. Sample: lung tumor tissue, taken at surgery. The chain recombines TRBV4-1 with TRBJ1-5; D is ambiguous. DNA of the CDR3: TGCGCCAGCAGCCAGGGCGCAGGCCCCCAGCATTTT. Its translation is CASSQGAGPQHF.